These 26 T cell receptor beta chains share one sample of origin, sequenced in a study of blood T cells in healthy people across ages. A second PCR, run for roughly 6 to 11 cycles, used a sample-barcoded 5' primer plus a J-beta primer mix. MiXCR was run by TCRdb on the 5' RACE reads, yielding one entry per CDR3 protein. This sample has some 1,800,000 distinct CDR3 sequences; 35% to 50% occur once, and the top ten carry roughly 23%. Input material: blood. The source of these receptors is a human donor in good health.

This clonotype was recorded a few times. The chain combines TRBV28 with TRBJ2-7, with D uncertain. The CDR3 totals 13 residues. The germline V gene has CDR1 MDHEN and CDR2 SYDVKM. Trimming cost V 4 bases and J 0 bases, with 7 bases left between them. CDR3 sequence (DNA): TGTGCCAGCAGTTGGAGATCCTCCTACGAGCAGTACTTC. Translating it yields CASSWRSSYEQYF.

The rearrangement joins TRBV20-1 to TRBJ2-4; D is possibly TRBD2 (6 bases). The better agreement between TRBJ2-5 and the DNA end casts doubt on the J call. The CDR3 totals 13 residues. Per the germline V gene, CDR1 is DFQATT and CDR2 is SNEGSKA (reference sequence). CDR3 loop: CSASYRGGETQYF. The CDR3 DNA follows: TGCAGTGCTAGTTATCGGGGAGGTGAGACCCAGTACTTC.

V gene TRBV7-9 combines with J gene TRBJ1-3; TRBD1 matches 7 bases. The junction had 7 bases not matched to a gene; V was cut back by 2 bases and J by 0 bases. Germline-derived CDR1 and CDR2 are SEHNR and FQNEAQ (reference sequence). This CDR3 spans 17 amino acids. The CDR3 protein is CASSLKGQLSSGNTIYF. The CDR3, as DNA: TGTGCCAGCAGCTTAAAGGGACAGTTGAGCTCTGGAAACACCATATATTTT.

This clonotype was counted many times. The chain has TRBV7-7 and TRBJ2-3; 7 bases are a match to TRBD2. J gave up 3 bases and V 7 bases, and 10 bases lay outside the gene matches. Germline V gene data show CDR1 as SSHAT and CDR2 as FNYEAQ (reference sequence). This CDR3 is built from 15 residues. CDR3 residues: CASTRGVRRTDTQYF. The CDR3 DNA sequence: TGTGCCAGCACCCGGGGGGTCCGGCGGACAGATACGCAGTATTTT. Based on the CDR3 plus reference TRBV7-7 and TRBJ2-3, the full variable domain is GAGVSQSPRYKVTKRGQDVTLRCDPISSHATLYWYQQALGQGPEFLTYFNYEAQPDKSGLPSDRFSAERPEGSISTLTIQRTEQRDSAMYRCASTRGVRRTDTQYFGPGTRLTVL.

Turning to this clonotype: Just one base apart from a much larger clone, this may be a read error. The rearrangement joins TRBV6-1 to TRBJ2-4; D might be TRBD2 (5 bases). The J call may be mistaken, given a closer DNA end match to TRBJ2-7. Germline lookup yields CDR1 MNHNS and CDR2 SASEGT. The CDR3 is 14 amino acids. The CDR3, as DNA: TGTGCCAGCAGTGCTCCAGATGACTACTACGAGCAGTACTTC. It encodes CASSAPDDYYEQYF.

This chain links TRBV6-2 or TRBV6-3 with TRBJ2-3; D ambiguous. This CDR3 spans 15 amino acids. V shed 2 bases and J shed 10 bases, with 19 bases lying between them. Germline V gene lookup returns CDR1 MNHEY and CDR2 SVGEGT. CDR3 protein: CASSYAWTPGPSQYF. CDR3 sequence (DNA): TGTGCCAGCAGTTACGCTTGGACCCCCGGACCCTCGCAGTATTTT.

This clonotype was seen only a few times. The chain combines TRBV29-1 with TRBJ2-3, with 7 bases fitting TRBD2. The CDR3 totals 14 residues. In germline, CDR1 is SQVTM, CDR2 ANQGSEA. V gave up 7 bases and J gave up 2 bases; unmatched junction bases: 9. Here the CDR3 reads CSGRPGGFTDTQYF. The CDR3 bases are TGCAGCGGACGGCCCGGGGGGTTCACAGATACGCAGTATTTT.

This clonotype appeared many times. The chain combines TRBV4-2 with TRBJ2-7, with 10 nucleotides matching TRBD1. The trim removed 3 bases at V and 4 bases at J, leaving 6 bases unmatched. The CDR3 contains 15 residues. Germline-derived CDR1 and CDR2 are LGHNA and YNFKEQ. CDR3 in amino acids: CASSHPRTGGYEQYF. The CDR3 DNA sequence: TGTGCCAGCAGCCACCCCCGGACAGGGGGTTACGAGCAGTACTTC.

The J gene is TRBJ1-1, the V gene TRBV28; the D is unclear. This CDR3 is 11 amino acids long. The V end lost 10 bases, the J end lost 3 bases, and 9 bases lay between the germline ends. Germline CDR1 reads MDHEN; CDR2 reads SYDVKM. The CDR3 nucleotides read TGTGCCATCCAGAGCTACACTGAAGCTTTCTTT. It translates to CAIQSYTEAFF. Together with reference TRBV28 and TRBJ1-1, the CDR3 gives the full variable domain: DVKVTQSSRYLVKRTGEKVFLECVQDMDHENMFWYRQDPGLGLRLIYFSYDVKMKEKGDIPEGYSVSREKKERFSLILESASTNQTSMYLCAIQSYTEAFFGQGTRLTVV.

The chain joins TRBV20-1 to TRBJ2-1; D possibly uses TRBD1 or TRBD2 (5 bases each). Germline CDR1 is DFQATT and CDR2 is SNEGSKA (reference sequence). The CDR3 length is 16 residues. V was cut by 7 bases and J by 0 bases, with 19 bases left in between. The CDR3 loop is CSVRRWDGPSYNEQFF. CDR3 in DNA: TGCAGTGTTAGGAGGTGGGACGGGCCCTCCTACAATGAGCAGTTCTTC.

This clonotype was counted at least ten times. The chain has TRBV7-2 and TRBJ2-7; D remains ambiguous. The V end was cut by 1 base, the J end by 1 base, with 8 bases between. The CDR3 consists of 14 residues. CDR1 is SGHTA, CDR2 FQGNSA, per germline. CDR3 in amino acids: CASSLGVGSYEQYF. In DNA, the CDR3 is TGTGCCAGCAGCTTAGGGGTGGGTTCCTACGAGCAGTACTTC.

This clonotype was picked up a small number of times. The chain carries TRBV7-2 and TRBJ2-7, with 9 nucleotides matching TRBD2. TRBJ2-5 matches the DNA end more closely, so the J call is doubtful. The CDR3 spans 16 residues. Germline V gene lookup returns CDR1 SGHTA and CDR2 FQGNSA. The CDR3, as DNA: TGTGCCAGCAGCCTAGAAAGGCGGGGGGGCCAGGGGACCCAGTACTTC. Translating gives CASSLERRGGQGTQYF.

This clonotype has only a few counts. The chain has TRBV9 and TRBJ1-2; tentative D call: TRBD1 (5 bases). V shed 5 bases and J shed 0 bases, with 11 bases lying between them. Germline V gene data show CDR1 as SGDLS and CDR2 as YYNGEE. The CDR3 length is 14 residues. CDR3: CASRADTTNYGYTF. DNA of the CDR3: TGTGCCAGCAGGGCGGACACAACTAACTATGGCTACACCTTC.

The chain uses TRBV4-3 and TRBJ2-4, with 12 nucleotides matching TRBD2. The end of the DNA aligns better with TRBJ2-1, so the J call may be wrong. This CDR3 region has 18 residues. CDR1 is LGHNA and CDR2 is YSLEER in the germline V gene. CDR3 DNA: TGCGCCAGCAGCCAAGAGACTAGCGGGGGCCTTTTCAAAAACATTCAGTTCTTC. Its protein product is CASSQETSGGLFKNIQFF.

The sample holds a few counts of this clonotype. The V and J genes are TRBV6-2 or TRBV6-3 and TRBJ2-6; D unclear. V was shortened by 2 bases and J by 0 bases, with 5 bases between the two germline ends. The length of the CDR3 is 15 residues. In germline, CDR1 is MNHEY, CDR2 SVGEGT. The CDR3 sequence is CASSYAVSGANVLTF. In nucleotides, the CDR3 is TGTGCCAGCAGTTACGCGGTCTCTGGGGCCAACGTCCTGACTTTC.

The sample holds a few counts of this clonotype. The chain recombines TRBV10-3 with TRBJ2-3, with D hard to call. Germline V gene data show CDR1 as ENHRY and CDR2 as SYGVKD. The V and J ends lost 7 bases and 2 bases respectively, with 13 bases between them. CDR3 length: 14 amino acids. In DNA, the CDR3 is TGTGCCATCAATGGGCGCCAGAACACAGATACGCAGTATTTT. It codes for CAINGRQNTDTQYF.

This clonotype was recorded at least ten times. Here the CDR3 DNA reads TGCAGCGTTGAAAACCTTAGAATAGGGGTTTCCGATGGCTACACCTTC. Protein sequence: CSVENLRIGVSDGYTF. This chain uses TRBV29-1 with TRBJ1-2, with a possible D match to TRBD1 (5 bases). The CDR3 is made up of 16 amino acids. V lost 2 bases and J lost 6, with 22 bases in between. Germline-derived CDR1 and CDR2 are SQVTM and ANQGSEA.

This clonotype has a single count. One junction end disagrees with the germline gene, perhaps due to a read error. The rearrangement uses TRBV15 and TRBJ2-1, with D perhaps given as TRBD1 or TRBD2 (5 bases each). This CDR3 is built from 14 residues. Germline assignment: CDR1 LNHNV and CDR2 YYDKDF (reference sequence). DNA of the CDR3: TGTGTCACCAGCAGAGGGGCGGTTCAAGAGACCCAGTTCTTC. This encodes CVTSRGAVQETQFF.

The table lists this clonotype with a few counts. The rearrangement uses TRBV2 and TRBJ2-7, with D possibly matching TRBD2 (7 bases). The germline gives CDR1 SNHLY, CDR2 FYNNEI. The V end lost 1 base, the J end lost 0 bases, and 10 bases lay between the germline ends. This CDR3 has 15 residues. CDR3 coding DNA: TGTGCCAGCAGTGAAGATGGGGGGGCCTCCTACGAGCAGTACTTC. This gives the protein CASSEDGGASYEQYF.

This clonotype showed up just a few times. This chain links TRBV2 with TRBJ2-7, with D perhaps matching TRBD1 (6 bases). The V end lost 6 bases, the J end lost 4 bases, and 13 bases lay between the germline ends. The germline CDR1 and CDR2 sequences are SNHLY and FYNNEI. The CDR3 length is 13 residues. In DNA, the CDR3 is TGTGCCAGCAGGCAGGGGTTTTCGTACGAGCAGTACTTC. Translating it yields CASRQGFSYEQYF.

In this sample, this clonotype turned up a few times. The chain joins TRBV5-6 to TRBJ2-4, with D unresolved. The V end lost 4 bases, the J end lost 6 bases, and 8 bases lay between the germline ends. Germline V lookup: CDR1 SGHDT, CDR2 YYEEEE. The CDR3 spans 12 residues. Here the CDR3 reads CASSLSANIQYF. CDR3 sequence (DNA): TGTGCCAGCAGCCTCTCGGCAAACATTCAGTACTTC.

This chain uses TRBV7-9 with TRBJ2-1; TRBD2 aligns across 7 bases. CDR1 SEHNR and CDR2 FQNEAQ come from the germline V gene (reference sequence). Unmatched junction bases numbered 6, after V lost 10 bases and J lost 0 bases. The CDR3 is 14 residues long. This CDR3 reads CATSGASSYNEQFF. CDR3 DNA: TGTGCCACAAGCGGGGCCAGCTCCTACAATGAGCAGTTCTTC.

The chain couples TRBV29-1 to TRBJ1-2; D perhaps matches TRBD1 (5 bases). The length of the CDR3 is 13 residues. The germline V gene has CDR1 SQVTM and CDR2 ANQGSEA. Trimming pared 4 bases from V and 6 bases from J, leaving 15 bases between. The CDR3 here is CSVGGSDRNGYTF. The CDR3, as DNA: TGCAGCGTTGGGGGATCAGACAGAAATGGCTACACCTTC.

The rearrangement joins TRBV27 to TRBJ2-3; 10 nucleotides align to TRBD2. Germline CDR1 and CDR2: MNHEY and SMNVEV (reference sequence). The length of the CDR3 is 15 residues. The junction had 7 bases not matched to a gene; V was cut back by 6 bases and J by 4 bases. CDR3 sequence: CASSPLAGSADTQYF. The DNA of the CDR3 is TGTGCCAGCAGCCCACTAGCGGGGAGTGCAGATACGCAGTATTTT.

This clonotype showed up just a few times. The rearrangement links TRBV7-3 to TRBJ2-3; 9 nucleotides agree with TRBD2. Unmatched junction bases numbered 15, after V lost 8 bases and J lost 3 bases. The CDR3 runs to 17 residues. Germline CDR1 is SGHTA and CDR2 is FQGTGA. The CDR3 protein is CASALGTVAGATDTQYF. CDR3 bases: TGTGCCAGCGCCTTAGGTACAGTAGCGGGGGCTACAGATACGCAGTATTTT.

The J gene is TRBJ2-3, the V gene TRBV12-3 or TRBV12-4, with 9 bases identical to TRBD2. The CDR3 totals 19 residues. V was pared by 7 bases and J by 3 bases, with 20 bases of the junction left unmatched. DNA of the CDR3: TGTGCCAGCATTTCCCCCGCTCACTCTAGCGGGGTAGGGACAGATACGCAGTATTTT. The encoded protein is CASISPAHSSGVGTDTQYF.